This T cell receptor (beta chain) was recovered during a study of blood T cells in healthy people across ages. Sample donors were healthy Caucasian individuals that came from Russia, aged 6 to 90. A second PCR, run for roughly 6 to 11 cycles, used a sample-barcoded 5' primer plus a J-beta primer mix. Paired-end reads containing CDR3 totaled no fewer than 2.5 million for each sample. TCRdb used MiXCR to reprocess the 5' RACE reads, holding one entry per CDR3 protein. The sample has 850,000 to 1,300,000 distinct CDR3 sequences, under 55% seen once. Study-wide points: Versus aged donors, long-lived donors had higher diversity and more naive CD4+ cells. TCR beta diversity per million T cells fell roughly linearly with age.

Germline-derived CDR1 and CDR2 are SQVTM and ANQGSEA. The CDR3 is 12 residues long. The V end lost 4 bases, the J end lost 8 bases, and 14 bases lay between the germline ends. With respect to this clonotype: Its specificity is not known.

The specimen was blood. This clonotype originated in an older woman in good health. The chain carries TRBV29-1 and TRBJ2-5, with D perhaps TRBD1 or TRBD2 (5 bases each). This CDR3 is CSVGDGLETQYF. The CDR3 region has the DNA TGCAGCGTTGGGGACGGGTTGGAAACCCAGTACTTC. Looking up the rest from reference TRBV29-1 and TRBJ2-5 gives the full variable domain: SAVISQKPSRDICQRGTSLTIQCQVDSQVTMMFWYRQQPGQSLTLIATANQGSEATYESGFVIDKFPISRPNLTFSTLTVSNMSPEDSSIYLCSVGDGLETQYFGPGTRLLVL.